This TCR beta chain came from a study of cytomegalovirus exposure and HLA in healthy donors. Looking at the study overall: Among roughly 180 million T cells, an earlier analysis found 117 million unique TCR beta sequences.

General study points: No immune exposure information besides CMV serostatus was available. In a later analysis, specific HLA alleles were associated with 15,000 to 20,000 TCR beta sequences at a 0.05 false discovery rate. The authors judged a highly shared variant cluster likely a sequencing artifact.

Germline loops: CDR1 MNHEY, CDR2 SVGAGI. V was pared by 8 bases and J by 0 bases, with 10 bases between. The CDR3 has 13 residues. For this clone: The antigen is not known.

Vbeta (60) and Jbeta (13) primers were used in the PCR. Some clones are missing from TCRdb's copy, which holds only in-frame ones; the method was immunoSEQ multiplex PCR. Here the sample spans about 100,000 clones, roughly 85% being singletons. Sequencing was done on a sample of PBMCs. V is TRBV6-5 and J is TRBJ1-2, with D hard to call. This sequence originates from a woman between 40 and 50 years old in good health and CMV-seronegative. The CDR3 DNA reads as TGTGCCAGCCGCCTACAGACTAACTATGGCTACACCTTC. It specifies CASRLQTNYGYTF.